These 19 T cell receptor beta chains originate from one sample sequenced in a study of shared clonotypes between healthy human individuals. This table comes from immunoSEQ multiplex PCR, and its TCRdb copy is limited to in-frame clones, with some not included. In the table there are about 490,000 clones, over 60% of which are singletons. The sample comprised PBMCs. The receptors derive from a woman aged 40 to 55 in good health. Some clones in this sample may be carry-over from other donors' samples.

Only a few counts were recorded for this clone. This rearrangement joins TRBV5-1 to TRBJ2-1; TRBD2 agrees at 9 bases. Germline CDR1 SGHRS, CDR2 YFSETQ. The CDR3 extends over 16 amino acids. V was pared by 3 bases and J by 9 bases, with 13 bases of the junction left unmatched. CDR3 in DNA: TGCGCCAGCAGCTCCACGGCGGGAGGGTATTTTGGTGAGCAGTTCTTC. Translating gives CASSSTAGGYFGEQFF.

This clone appeared once. The V call is TRBV6-1, the J call TRBJ2-7; TRBD2 aligns across 11 bases. CDR1 and CDR2 from the germline V gene are MNHNS and SASEGT. The CDR3 is 15 residues long. V shed 3 bases and J 4 bases; nucleotides not matched to a gene: 5. In DNA, the CDR3 is TGTGCCAGCAGTGACCAAGGGACTAGCGGATACGAGCAGTACTTC. Its protein is CASSDQGTSGYEQYF.

The chain couples TRBV13 to TRBJ2-3, with TRBD2 matching over 8 bases. This CDR3 comprises 14 residues. V lost 4 bases, J lost 3 bases, and 3 bases stayed unmatched. CDR1 and CDR2 (germline): PRHDT, FYEKMQ (reference sequence). The DNA for the CDR3 is TGTGCCAGCAGCTATAGCGGGGCAACAGATACGCAGTATTTT. It encodes CASSYSGATDTQYF. The variable domain in full, completed from reference TRBV13 and TRBJ2-3, reads AAGVIQSPRHLIKEKRETATLKCYPIPRHDTVYWYQQGPGQDPQFLISFYEKMQSDKGSIPDRFSAQQFSDYHSELNMSSLELGDSALYFCASSYSGATDTQYFGPGTRLTVL.

The CDR3 DNA sequence: TGTGCCAGCAGCCTAGGGACTAGCGGGAGGGTTGAGCAGTTCTTC. Residues: CASSLGTSGRVEQFF. This rearrangement joins TRBV5-3 to TRBJ2-1, with 16 positions matching TRBD2. TRBV5-3 is annotated as an ORF whose role is uncertain. Losses at the gene ends were 8 bases for V and 9 bases for J; bases not matched to a gene: 8. The CDR3 extends over 15 amino acids.

The chain combines TRBV29-1 with TRBJ1-1; D perhaps matches TRBD1 (5 bases). The CDR3 runs to 12 residues. Looked up from germline, CDR1 is SQVTM and CDR2 is ANQGSEA. Deletions cut 0 bases from V and 4 bases from J, with 6 bases between. In DNA form, the CDR3 reads TGCAGCGTTGAAGAGGGGGGCACTGAAGCTTTCTTT. Translated, it gives CSVEEGGTEAFF.

This chain joins TRBV28 and TRBJ2-7; TRBD1 is a possible D gene (5 bases). Germline V gene sequence: CDR1 MDHEN, CDR2 SYDVKM. The CDR3 is made up of 12 amino acids. The germline V and J ends were trimmed by 3 bases and 6 bases, with 9 bases remaining between them. CDR3 DNA sequence: TGTGCCAGCAGTTTCATAGACAGCGAGCAGTACTTC. It codes for CASSFIDSEQYF.

There are a few counts of this clone. The rearrangement links TRBV18 to TRBJ2-1; 7 nucleotides line up with TRBD2. The ends lost 5 bases at V and 5 bases at J; junction bases unmatched: 6. Per germline, CDR1 KGHSH and CDR2 LQKENI. CDR3 size: 14 residues. The CDR3: CASSSQAGNNEQFF. Here the CDR3 DNA reads TGTGCCAGCTCATCCCAAGCGGGAAACAATGAGCAGTTCTTC.

The table lists this clone with a few counts. The rearrangement joins TRBV28 to TRBJ1-3, with 9 nucleotides matching TRBD1. After removal of 4 bases from V and 0 bases from J, the junction contained 7 bases not matched to a gene. Germline V lookup: CDR1 MDHEN, CDR2 SYDVKM. The CDR3 consists of 17 residues. The CDR3, as DNA: TGTGCCAGCAGTTCCCCGGGACAGGGAGGCTCTGGAAACACCATATATTTT. It specifies CASSSPGQGGSGNTIYF.

V gene TRBV7-2 combines with J gene TRBJ1-1, with a tentative D call TRBD1 (5 bases). The V end was cut by 0 bases, the J end by 5 bases, with 13 bases between. The CDR3 loop spans 15 amino acids. The germline V gene has CDR1 SGHTA and CDR2 FQGNSA. The CDR3: CASSLASLRGTEAFF. Here the CDR3 DNA reads TGTGCCAGCAGCTTAGCATCTCTTCGGGGGACTGAAGCTTTCTTT. Combining the CDR3 with reference TRBV7-2 and TRBJ1-1 gives the whole variable domain GAGVSQSPSNKVTEKGKDVELRCDPISGHTALYWYRQSLGQGLEFLIYFQGNSAPDKSGLPSDRFSAERTGGSVSTLTIQRTQQEDSAVYLCASSLASLRGTEAFFGQGTRLTVV.

This chain joins TRBV7-9 and TRBJ2-5, with D hard to call. Looked up from germline, CDR1 is SEHNR and CDR2 is FQNEAQ (reference sequence). CDR3 length: 11 amino acids. Trimming cost V 5 bases and J 3 bases, with 4 bases left between them. The CDR3 region has the DNA TGTGCCAGCAGCCGTAAAGAGACCCAGTACTTC. It encodes CASSRKETQYF.

This chain joins TRBV7-3 and TRBJ2-5; 8 bases align to TRBD2. J was trimmed by 1 base and V by 4 bases; bases with no gene match: 2. Germline V gene lookup returns CDR1 SGHTA and CDR2 FQGTGA. This CDR3 is 14 amino acids long. CDR3 protein: CASSYTSGQETQYF. The CDR3 coding sequence is TGTGCCAGCAGCTACACTAGCGGCCAAGAGACCCAGTACTTC.

V gene TRBV5-1 combines with J gene TRBJ2-3; 9 positions agree with TRBD2. With V trimmed by 0 bases and J by 0 bases, 5 bases remained unmatched. In germline, CDR1 is SGHRS, CDR2 YFSETQ. The CDR3 is made up of 17 amino acids. The CDR3 DNA sequence: TGCGCCAGCAGCTTGGGTAGCGGGAGCGTTAGCACAGATACGCAGTATTTT. Protein product: CASSLGSGSVSTDTQYF.

The chain has TRBV5-4 and TRBJ2-1; the match to TRBD1 covers 9 bases. V was clipped by 2 bases and J by 2 bases; unmatched bases: 5. This CDR3 contains 16 residues. CDR1 is SGHNT, CDR2 YYREEE, per germline (reference sequence). CDR3 in DNA: TGTGCCAGCAGCTTTGGGGGACAGGGTGCCTACAATGAGCAGTTCTTC. Protein product: CASSFGGQGAYNEQFF. Complete variable domain (other parts from reference TRBV5-4 and TRBJ2-1): ETGVTQSPTHLIKTRGQQVTLRCSSQSGHNTVSWYQQALGQGPQFIFQYYREEENGRGNFPPRFSGLQFPNYSSELNVNALELDDSALYLCASSFGGQGAYNEQFFGPGTRLTVL.

This rearrangement joins TRBV7-9 to TRBJ2-7; D is undetermined. This CDR3 is built from 11 residues. Germline V gene sequence: CDR1 SEHNR, CDR2 FQNEAQ (reference sequence). V lost 5 bases and J lost 6, with 8 bases in between. The CDR3: CASSLTCEQYF. The CDR3 region has the DNA TGTGCCAGCAGCCTCACCTGCGAGCAGTACTTC.

V and J are TRBV13 and TRBJ2-1, with unresolved D. The germline V and J ends were trimmed by 1 base and 0 bases, with 7 bases remaining between them. This CDR3 has 15 residues. Germline CDR1 is PRHDT and CDR2 is FYEKMQ (reference sequence). CDR3 residues: CASSLVGISYNEQFF. CDR3 DNA sequence: TGTGCCAGCAGCTTAGTAGGAATCTCCTACAATGAGCAGTTCTTC.

This chain links TRBV12-1 with TRBJ1-4; the D segment call TRBD1 is taken from the table without a DNA check. TRBV12-1 is a recognized pseudogene. CDR3 length: 17 amino acids. CDR3 protein: CASSFGDSGTTNEKLFF. The CDR3 nucleotides read TGTGCCAGCAGCTTTGGGGACAGCGGCACTACTAATGAAAAACTGTTTTTT.

This clone was detected ten times or more. The sample has other DNA sequences that encode this CDR3 too. The genes are TRBV28 and TRBJ1-1; D is undetermined. The CDR3 is 14 residues long. Trimming shortened V by 2 bases and J by 1 base, and 8 bases separated the two germline ends. Germline V gene lookup returns CDR1 MDHEN and CDR2 SYDVKM. The CDR3 protein is CASSLTLRNTEAFF. The CDR3 region has the DNA TGTGCCAGCAGTTTAACCCTCAGGAACACTGAAGCTTTCTTT.

The chain joins TRBV5-6 to TRBJ2-5; TRBD2 agrees at 8 bases. CDR3 length: 15 amino acids. Germline CDR1 and CDR2: SGHDT and YYEEEE. J gave up 0 bases and V 0 bases, and 1 base lay outside the gene matches. This chain's CDR3 is CASSLDSGNQETQYF. CDR3 nucleotides: TGTGCCAGCAGCTTGGATAGCGGGAACCAAGAGACCCAGTACTTC.

V and J are TRBV19 and TRBJ1-2; unclear D gene. CDR1 is LNHDA, CDR2 SQIVND, per germline (reference sequence). This CDR3 is 15 amino acids long. V lost 6 bases and J lost 0, with 14 bases in between. For the CDR3, the DNA is TGTGCCAGTAGCTGGACTGGCGGGACTAACTATGGCTACACCTTC. Translating gives CASSWTGGTNYGYTF.